Listed here are 25 T cell receptor beta chains from one sample, sequenced in a study of CD8+ T cells in alopecia areata. Reverse transcription of extracted RNA yielded cDNA, which provided the sequencing template. This table comes from immunoSEQ multiplex PCR, and its TCRdb copy is limited to in-frame clones, with some not included. The data hold about 190,000 clones, with 50% to 60% observed a single time. Treatment of the sample: oral pan-JAK inhibitor, 5-10 mg twice daily. Sequenced material: CD4+ T cells sorted from blood, taken at week 4, from a patient treated with tofacitinib. These receptors all stem from a human donor with alopecia areata.

V and J are TRBV7-2 and TRBJ2-5; tentative D call: TRBD2 (5 bases). The V gene's germline CDR1 is SGHTA and CDR2 FQGNSA. The ends were cut back, 1 base at V and 5 bases at J, with 20 bases in the middle. The CDR3 has 17 residues. CDR3 in DNA: TGTGCCAGCAGCTTAGGCCCTGGAGCGGCTAGGCGGGAGACCCAGTACTTC. Translating it yields CASSLGPGAARRETQYF.

The chain links TRBV15 to TRBJ2-3, with D unclear. There are 13 residues in the CDR3. The V gene lost 4 bases and the J gene lost 14 bases, with 19 bases spanning the gap. Germline-derived CDR1 and CDR2 are LNHNV and YYDKDF (reference sequence). The CDR3 is CATSKTTADGVYF. Here the CDR3 DNA reads TGTGCCACCAGCAAAACGACCGCTGATGGCGTGTATTTT.

V is TRBV18 and J is TRBJ2-7; D may be TRBD2 (5 bases). V was shortened by 4 bases and J by 4 bases, with 8 bases between the two germline ends. The V gene's germline CDR1 is KGHSH and CDR2 LQKENI. This CDR3 contains 12 residues. CDR3 nucleotides: TGTGCCAGCTCACGGGAGAGGTACGAGCAGTACTTC. Its translation: CASSRERYEQYF.

This clone was observed a handful of times. The rearrangement links TRBV5-1 to TRBJ2-2; 8 bases are shared with TRBD2. Unmatched junction bases numbered 6, after V lost 6 bases and J lost 5 bases. The germline CDR1 and CDR2 sequences are SGHRS and YFSETQ. The CDR3 spans 14 residues. The CDR3: CASTSAGGTGELFF. CDR3 nucleotide sequence: TGCGCCAGCACTTCCGCGGGAGGTACCGGGGAGCTGTTTTTT.

This chain links TRBV29-1 with TRBJ2-4, with D possibly TRBD2 on 6 matching bases. The CDR3 has 15 amino acids. Trimming shortened V by 3 bases and J by 3 bases, and 15 bases separated the two germline ends. CDR1 and CDR2 from the germline V gene are SQVTM and ANQGSEA. CDR3 residues: CSVEVTRQGKNIQYF. The CDR3 region has the DNA TGCAGCGTTGAGGTGACTAGACAAGGCAAAAACATTCAGTACTTC.

DNA for the CDR3: TGCAGCGTCGACCGGGACTCGGGGGGCGAGACCCAGTACTTC. Encoded protein: CSVDRDSGGETQYF. The chain has TRBV29-1 and TRBJ2-5, with a possible D match to TRBD2 (7 bases). Germline V gene sequence: CDR1 SQVTM, CDR2 ANQGSEA. This CDR3 has 14 amino acids. V was clipped by 6 bases and J by 5 bases, with 19 bases between them.

The chain carries TRBV11-2 and TRBJ2-7; D gene ambiguous. CDR1 is SGHAT and CDR2 is FQNNGV in the germline V gene. CDR3 length: 11 amino acids. Trimming left V 4 bases short and J 4 bases short, with 5 bases between. DNA for the CDR3: TGTGCCAGCAGCTCCCTATACGAGCAGTACTTC. Protein: CASSSLYEQYF.

V gene TRBV27 combines with J gene TRBJ2-7; D is unclear. This CDR3 has 13 residues. Germline V gene data show CDR1 as MNHEY and CDR2 as SMNVEV (reference sequence). Trimming removed 3 bases from V and 0 bases from J, with 6 bases in between. The CDR3 nucleotides read TGTGCCAGCAGTTTTGCCAACTCCTACGAGCAGTACTTC. Translation: CASSFANSYEQYF.

This clone was seen only once. This chain's CDR3 is CASWDPDSFSYNEQFF. CDR3 coding DNA: TGTGCCAGTTGGGACCCGGACAGCTTCTCCTACAATGAGCAGTTCTTC. The genes are TRBV7-2 and TRBJ2-1, with TRBD1 as a possible D gene (6 bases). Germline CDR1 reads SGHTA; CDR2 reads FQGNSA. The CDR3 length is 16 residues. Trimming removed 9 bases from V and 0 bases from J, with 18 bases in between.

This rearrangement joins TRBV14 to TRBJ2-2; no firm D call. V was cut by 1 base and J by 6 bases, with 9 bases left in between. Germline loops: CDR1 SGHDN, CDR2 FVKESK. The CDR3 spans 14 residues. The CDR3 region has the DNA TGTGCCAGCAGCCAAGTGGGCGGCTCCGGGGAGCTGTTTTTT. This encodes CASSQVGGSGELFF. Full variable domain (rest looked up from reference TRBV14 and TRBJ2-2): EAGVTQFPSHSVIEKGQTVTLRCDPISGHDNLYWYRRVMGKEIKFLLHFVKESKQDESGMPNNRFLAERTGGTYSTLKVQPAELEDSGVYFCASSQVGGSGELFFGEGSRLTVL.

V usage is TRBV11-2 and J usage is TRBJ2-1; 7 bases fit TRBD2. The CDR3 runs to 17 residues. Germline assignment: CDR1 SGHAT and CDR2 FQNNGV. The V segment lost 4 bases and the J segment 1 base; nucleotides outside the gene matches: 10. CDR3 residues: CASSYSQSSGSYNEQFF. CDR3 DNA: TGTGCCAGCAGCTACTCCCAGAGTAGCGGGTCCTACAATGAGCAGTTCTTC.

Only a few counts were recorded for this clone. The rearrangement links TRBV29-1 to TRBJ2-2, with D perhaps matching TRBD1 or TRBD2 (5 bases each). Germline V CDR1 and CDR2: SQVTM, ANQGSEA. V lost 2 bases and J lost 5, with 12 bases in between. The CDR3 is 14 residues long. For the CDR3, the DNA is TGCAGCGTTGAACCCGGGACGGCAACCGGGGAGCTGTTTTTT. Its translation is CSVEPGTATGELFF.

This rearrangement joins TRBV28 to TRBJ2-6, with 7 bases matching TRBD1. The CDR3 loop spans 15 amino acids. After removal of 5 bases from V and 2 bases from J, the junction contained 3 bases not matched to a gene. The germline CDR1 and CDR2 sequences are MDHEN and SYDVKM. Here the CDR3 DNA reads TGTGCCAGCAGTCTCGGACAGGCTGGGGCCAACGTCCTGACTTTC. It encodes CASSLGQAGANVLTF.

J is TRBJ2-5 and V is TRBV5-4; 9 bases match TRBD1. This CDR3 contains 14 residues. The germline gives CDR1 SGHNT, CDR2 YYREEE (reference sequence). J lost 5 bases, V lost 5 bases, and 7 bases had no gene match. As DNA, the CDR3 is TGTGCCAGCAGGGTACAGGGGGCACTGGAGACCCAGTACTTC. Protein sequence: CASRVQGALETQYF.

V is TRBV29-1 and J is TRBJ2-5; 13 positions agree with TRBD2. V gave up 5 bases and J gave up 3 bases; unmatched junction bases: 3. Germline loops: CDR1 SQVTM, CDR2 ANQGSEA. CDR3 length: 14 amino acids. The CDR3 region is CSVRGLAGEETQYF. The CDR3 DNA follows: TGCAGCGTTCGCGGACTAGCGGGAGAAGAGACCCAGTACTTC.

CDR3 residues: CASSPPGELFF. DNA for the CDR3: TGCGCCAGCAGTCCCCCCGGGGAGCTGTTTTTT. The chain has TRBV5-1 and TRBJ2-2; D call uncertain. V lost 5 bases and J 6 bases, leaving 5 bases between the germline ends. This CDR3 region has 11 residues. CDR1 and CDR2 (germline): SGHRS, YFSETQ. The entire variable domain, with the rest obtained from reference TRBV5-1 and TRBJ2-2, is as follows: KAGVTQTPRYLIKTRGQQVTLSCSPISGHRSVSWYQQTPGQGLQFLFEYFSETQRNKGNFPGRFSGRQFSNSRSEMNVSTLELGDSALYLCASSPPGELFFGEGSRLTVL.

The chain employs TRBV7-2 and TRBJ2-7, with a tentative D call TRBD1 (6 bases). V lost 5 bases and J lost 6, with 14 bases in between. The CDR3 has 13 residues. Per the germline V gene, CDR1 is SGHTA and CDR2 is FQGNSA. The CDR3 is CASSTLSGVEQYF. The CDR3 DNA reads as TGTGCCAGCAGCACGTTGTCAGGGGTCGAGCAGTACTTC. The full variable domain, rest sourced from reference TRBV7-2 and TRBJ2-7, is GAGVSQSPSNKVTEKGKDVELRCDPISGHTALYWYRQSLGQGLEFLIYFQGNSAPDKSGLPSDRFSAERTGGSVSTLTIQRTQQEDSAVYLCASSTLSGVEQYFGPGTRLTVT.

A few counts support this clone. The chain employs TRBV29-1 and TRBJ2-1; TRBD2 might be the D (6 bases). V was clipped by 8 bases and J by 3 bases, with 11 bases between them. Germline lookup yields CDR1 SQVTM and CDR2 ANQGSEA. This CDR3 contains 12 residues. The CDR3 DNA follows: TGCAGCTTGCTGGGGGGCTACAATGAGCAGTTCTTC. Its protein is CSLLGGYNEQFF.

The chain couples TRBV6-5 to TRBJ2-3; D is unclear. Germline V gene lookup returns CDR1 MNHEY and CDR2 SVGAGI. CDR3 size: 15 residues. Trimming cost V 2 bases and J 2 bases, with 11 bases left between them. CDR3 in DNA: TGTGCCAGCAGTTACCGGGCCCAGATCACAGATACGCAGTATTTT. This encodes CASSYRAQITDTQYF.

This sequence joins TRBV7-9 and TRBJ2-3; D could derive from TRBD1 or TRBD2 (5 bases each). With 4 bases removed from V and 10 bases from J, the gap between germline ends came to 15 bases. The CDR3 runs 13 residues. CDR1 and CDR2 (germline): SEHNR, FQNEAQ (reference sequence). This CDR3 reads CASSSPGRLAQYF. Written as DNA, the CDR3 is TGTGCCAGCAGCTCCCCGGGGCGGCTTGCGCAGTATTTT.

This clone has just a few counts. The chain couples TRBV27 to TRBJ2-1; weak D call: TRBD1 (6 bases). The V end was cut by 2 bases, the J end by 12 bases, with 20 bases between. Per germline, CDR1 MNHEY and CDR2 SMNVEV (reference sequence). The CDR3 covers 15 residues. In DNA form, the CDR3 reads TGTGCCAGCAGTTTAAGGACGACGGGGAAAGGGGGGCAGTTCTTC. It specifies CASSLRTTGKGGQFF.

This clone was seen a handful of times. J is TRBJ2-1 and V is TRBV7-2; D may be TRBD2 (6 bases). The V end was cut by 2 bases, the J end by 6 bases, with 14 bases between. Germline-derived CDR1 and CDR2 are SGHTA and FQGNSA. There are 15 residues in the CDR3. Written as DNA, the CDR3 is TGTGCCAGCAGCTTATTGGGCGGGACCCCCAATGAGCAGTTCTTC. It encodes CASSLLGGTPNEQFF.

The rearrangement joins TRBV6-5 to TRBJ1-1; D gene uncertain. V was cut by 0 bases and J by 2 bases, with 10 bases left in between. This CDR3 spans 15 amino acids. Germline V gene lookup returns CDR1 MNHEY and CDR2 SVGAGI. CDR3 sequence: CASSYSRARNTEAFF. The CDR3 DNA sequence: TGTGCCAGCAGTTACTCGCGGGCGAGAAACACTGAAGCTTTCTTT.

The J gene is TRBJ1-1, the V gene TRBV14, with a tentative D call TRBD1 (5 bases). The CDR3 has 15 amino acids. V lost 5 bases and J 2 bases, leaving 15 bases between the germline ends. CDR1 and CDR2 from the germline V gene are SGHDN and FVKESK. CDR3 sequence (DNA): TGTGCCAGCAGCGGTAGGCGACAGCCTAACACTGAAGCTTTCTTT. Translation gives CASSGRRQPNTEAFF.

Concerning this clone: Other DNA sequences in the sample encode the same CDR3. Here the CDR3 DNA reads TGCGCCAGCAGCTTAGGCGATACGCAGTATTTT. Its protein product is CASSLGDTQYF. The chain links TRBV5-1 to TRBJ2-3; D call uncertain. The V end was cut by 2 bases, the J end by 6 bases, with 4 bases between. CDR3 length: 11 amino acids. Germline loops: CDR1 SGHRS, CDR2 YFSETQ. Filled out from reference TRBV5-1 and TRBJ2-3, the complete variable domain reads KAGVTQTPRYLIKTRGQQVTLSCSPISGHRSVSWYQQTPGQGLQFLFEYFSETQRNKGNFPGRFSGRQFSNSRSEMNVSTLELGDSALYLCASSLGDTQYFGPGTRLTVL.